One sample yielded the 21 T cell receptor beta chains listed below, sequenced in a study of T-cell memory formation after mild COVID-19. TCRdb processed the 5' RACE reads anew with MiXCR; each CDR3 protein has one entry. The sample records 250,000 to 300,000 distinct CDR3 sequences, 7.5% to 9.5% being singletons. Sequenced material: PBMCs or a T cell subset sorted from them (not recorded which). Receptors originate from a man aged 18 to 30 who had mild COVID-19 (a few samples of this study predate the infection). Cell type and time point are not known.

The genes are TRBV29-1 and TRBJ2-2; 8 bases are a match to TRBD1. Germline values: CDR1 SQVTM, CDR2 ANQGSEA. J lost 1 base, V lost 3 bases, and 1 base had no gene match. This CDR3 has 14 residues. This CDR3 reads CSVDGTGNTGELFF. In nucleotides, the CDR3 is TGCAGCGTTGACGGGACAGGGAACACCGGGGAGCTGTTTTTT.

This clonotype was detected a few times. The chain links TRBV7-9 to TRBJ2-2; 9 bases line up with TRBD1. The CDR3 is made up of 15 amino acids. With 5 bases clipped from V and 4 bases from J, the junction kept 5 bases outside the gene matches. In germline, CDR1 is SEHNR, CDR2 FQNEAQ (reference sequence). DNA of the CDR3: TGTGCCAGCAGCCGTAGGACAGGGGTCACCGGGGAGCTGTTTTTT. Amino acids: CASSRRTGVTGELFF. The full variable domain, in which reference TRBV7-9 and TRBJ2-2 provide the parts outside the CDR3, is DTGVSQNPRHKITKRGQNVTFRCDPISEHNRLYWYRQTLGQGPEFLTYFQNEAQLEKSRLLSDRFSAERPKGSFSTLEIQRTEQGDSAMYLCASSRRTGVTGELFFGEGSRLTVL.

This clonotype has at least ten counts. V usage is TRBV18 and J usage is TRBJ2-3; D not resolved. This CDR3 has 15 residues. The ends were cut back, 0 bases at V and 1 base at J, with 8 bases in the middle. Looked up from germline, CDR1 is KGHSH and CDR2 is LQKENI. CDR3 nucleotides: TGTGCCAGCTCACCACCGTCAGTGGGCACAGATACGCAGTATTTT. Amino acids: CASSPPSVGTDTQYF.

This clonotype was counted a few times. The chain uses TRBV6-5 and TRBJ2-1; D uncertain. V was shortened by 0 bases and J by 7 bases, with 16 bases between the two germline ends. The CDR3 has 16 residues. CDR1 and CDR2 from the germline V gene are MNHEY and SVGAGI. The CDR3 here is CASSYSTGFFRNEQFF. The CDR3 DNA sequence: TGTGCCAGCAGTTACTCTACGGGCTTTTTTAGGAATGAGCAGTTCTTC.

Ten or more counts support this clonotype. The V and J genes are TRBV7-2 and TRBJ1-2, with unresolved D. This CDR3 contains 15 residues. Per the germline V gene, CDR1 is SGHTA and CDR2 is FQGNSA. Trimming cost V 8 bases and J 2 bases, with 18 bases left between them. The CDR3 DNA reads as TGTGCCAGCTCCGGAGTCCCGGGGTTGAACTATGGCTACACCTTC. The encoded protein is CASSGVPGLNYGYTF.

This clonotype occurred many times. The gene calls are TRBV7-9 and TRBJ1-1; perhaps TRBD1 as D (6 bases). V was pared by 4 bases and J by 5 bases, with 17 bases between. Germline V gene data show CDR1 as SEHNR and CDR2 as FQNEAQ (reference sequence). CDR3 length: 15 residues. The CDR3 region is CASSSRGGRWTEAFF. The CDR3 DNA sequence: TGTGCCAGCAGCTCTCGGGGGGGCCGGTGGACTGAAGCTTTCTTT.

This clonotype was counted many times. The chain employs TRBV27 and TRBJ1-1; no clear D. Germline CDR1 and CDR2: MNHEY and SMNVEV (reference sequence). This CDR3 is 13 amino acids long. The V end lost 6 bases, the J end lost 2 bases, and 10 bases lay between the germline ends. The CDR3 region is CASSWTGNTEAFF. As DNA, the CDR3 is TGTGCCAGCAGCTGGACGGGAAACACTGAAGCTTTCTTT.

This clonotype has a handful of counts. The rearrangement links TRBV12-3 or TRBV12-4 to TRBJ1-2; D gene uncertain. The CDR3 runs 14 residues. V lost 5 bases and J lost 6, with 16 bases in between. The CDR3 bases are TGTGCCAGCAGTCTCCGGGTCGGGATGAATGGCTACACCTTC. Its protein product is CASSLRVGMNGYTF.

V and J are TRBV6-2 or TRBV6-3 and TRBJ2-1, with D perhaps matching TRBD1 or TRBD2 (6 bases each). The CDR3 has 13 residues. V was pared by 9 bases and J by 4 bases, with 13 bases between. Germline V lookup: CDR1 MNHEY, CDR2 SVGEGT. CDR3 sequence reads: CASRQEGYNEQFF. The CDR3 bases are TGTGCCAGTCGACAGGAGGGGTACAATGAGCAGTTCTTC.

This clonotype occurred a few times. J is TRBJ1-6 and V is TRBV7-6, with unresolved D. This CDR3 spans 14 amino acids. The germline gives CDR1 SGHVS, CDR2 FNYEAQ. Between the trimmed V and J ends, which lost 1 base and 6 bases, there was a span of 7 bases. CDR3 DNA: TGTGCCAGCAGCTTAGGGGCATTTAATTCACCCCTCCACTTT. Its protein product is CASSLGAFNSPLHF.

The genes are TRBV5-1 and TRBJ2-1, with 11 bases that match TRBD2. V lost 0 bases, J lost 7 bases, and 6 bases stayed unmatched. CDR1 SGHRS and CDR2 YFSETQ come from the germline V gene. This CDR3 region has 16 residues. CDR3 loop: CASSLAATSGVNEQFF. CDR3 DNA: TGCGCCAGCAGCTTGGCCGCGACTAGCGGGGTGAATGAGCAGTTCTTC.

This chain links TRBV7-6 with TRBJ2-1, with D maybe TRBD1 (6 bases). Trimming left V 1 base short and J 7 bases short, with 17 bases between. The CDR3 length is 16 residues. Looked up from germline, CDR1 is SGHVS and CDR2 is FNYEAQ. CDR3 coding DNA: TGTGCCAGCAGCTTAGTATCCGGGCCAGGGGAAAATGAGCAGTTCTTC. Its protein product is CASSLVSGPGENEQFF.

Ten or more counts support this clonotype. This sequence joins TRBV6-5 and TRBJ2-3; D gene uncertain. The CDR3 extends over 13 amino acids. The ends were cut back, 4 bases at V and 1 base at J, with 6 bases in the middle. Germline lookup yields CDR1 MNHEY and CDR2 SVGAGI. CDR3 sequence (DNA): TGTGCCAGCAGTTCAAGGGGCACAGATACGCAGTATTTT. Translation gives CASSSRGTDTQYF.

V usage is TRBV12-3 or TRBV12-4 and J usage is TRBJ2-3; D might be TRBD1 or TRBD2, each matching 5 bases. V was cut by 6 bases and J by 0 bases, with 10 bases left in between. This CDR3 region has 14 residues. This CDR3 reads CASRGTVSTDTQYF. The CDR3 bases are TGTGCCAGCAGAGGGACGGTCAGCACAGATACGCAGTATTTT.

This clonotype was recorded a few times. V is TRBV7-9 and J is TRBJ1-5; D is ambiguous. The CDR3 totals 14 residues. V was pared by 5 bases and J by 5 bases, with 13 bases between. Looked up from germline, CDR1 is SEHNR and CDR2 is FQNEAQ (reference sequence). CDR3 amino acids: CASSTGLPYQPQHF. The CDR3, as DNA: TGTGCCAGCAGCACTGGACTACCTTATCAGCCCCAGCATTTT.

This clonotype came up a few times. V gene TRBV20-1 combines with J gene TRBJ2-7, with D uncertain. Between the trimmed V and J ends, which lost 3 bases and 0 bases, there was a span of 9 bases. The germline CDR1 and CDR2 sequences are DFQATT and SNEGSKA (reference sequence). The CDR3 runs to 13 residues. CDR3 protein: CSASPFDSYEQYF. The CDR3 nucleotides are TGCAGTGCTAGTCCCTTTGACTCCTACGAGCAGTACTTC.

The J gene is TRBJ1-6, the V gene TRBV5-1; maybe TRBD1 (6 bases). This CDR3 is 15 amino acids long. Germline V gives CDR1 SGHRS, CDR2 YFSETQ. V lost 1 base and J 5 bases, leaving 10 bases between the germline ends. CDR3 sequence reads: CASSLRPGDNSPLHF. The CDR3 coding sequence is TGCGCCAGCAGCTTGCGGCCAGGGGATAATTCACCCCTCCACTTT.

This clonotype showed up just a few times. This rearrangement joins TRBV12-3 or TRBV12-4 to TRBJ2-1, with 15 bases lining up with TRBD2. The CDR3 is made up of 18 amino acids. Trimming at V came to 5 bases and at J to 4 bases, leaving 9 bases not matched to a gene. The CDR3 loop reads CASSLGTSGGIVYNEQFF. CDR3 bases: TGTGCCAGCAGTCTCGGGACTAGCGGGGGGATCGTTTACAATGAGCAGTTCTTC.

This clonotype was recorded a few times. The J gene is TRBJ2-7, the V gene TRBV20-1; no clear D gene. The V and J ends lost 5 bases and 2 bases respectively, with 13 bases between them. The CDR3 sequence is 13 residues long. CDR1 and CDR2 from the germline V gene are DFQATT and SNEGSKA (reference sequence). The CDR3 DNA is TGCAGTGCTGCCCCCCAACATACCTACGAGCAGTACTTC. Its translation: CSAAPQHTYEQYF.

This clonotype appeared a few times. The V call is TRBV4-1, the J call TRBJ1-5; TRBD1 might be the D (5 bases). V was cut by 2 bases and J by 4 bases, with 6 bases left in between. CDR1 and CDR2 from the germline V gene are MGHRA and YSYEKL. The CDR3 length is 13 residues. The CDR3 DNA reads as TGCGCCAGCAGCCAACCAGGGAATCAGCCCCAGCATTTT. Amino acid sequence: CASSQPGNQPQHF.

J is TRBJ1-5 and V is TRBV6-1, with a tentative D call TRBD1 (6 bases). The V gene's germline CDR1 is MNHNS and CDR2 SASEGT. V lost 0 bases to trimming and J lost 3 bases, with 15 bases between them. The length of the CDR3 is 17 residues. The CDR3 DNA reads TGTGCCAGCAGTGAAGCTTACGGGGGGCTAACCAATCAGCCCCAGCATTTT. It specifies CASSEAYGGLTNQPQHF.